This entry lists 17 T cell receptor beta chains sequenced from one sample in a study of human T cells and chemical hapten exposure. TCRdb re-derived calls from the RACE reads in MiXCR, one entry per CDR3 protein. The sample yields about 190,000 distinct CDR3 sequences, about 25% seen once. The time point denotes: patch test 3, about 24 weeks after DPC sensitization. Regarding treatment: therapeutic diphenylcyclopropenone sensitization with weekly scalp DPC. The source material was whole blood, sampled in connection with sensitization to the hapten diphenylcyclopropenone (DPC). All receptors come from a woman aged 40 to 55 with alopecia areata. Some clones in this sample may be carry-over from other donors' samples.

This clonotype was counted between two and nine times. The chain employs TRBV12-3 or TRBV12-4 and TRBJ2-1, with D perhaps matching TRBD2 (6 bases). V was cut by 5 bases and J by 1 base, with 9 bases left in between. This CDR3 has 14 residues. The CDR3 reads CASSPEGSYNEQFF. CDR3 in DNA: TGTGCCAGCAGTCCGGAGGGTTCCTACAATGAGCAGTTCTTC.

The rearrangement links TRBV6-6 to TRBJ2-7; 10 bases match TRBD1. Trimming cost V 2 bases and J 6 bases; bases outside gene matches: 7. The CDR3 contains 15 residues. Germline V gene sequence: CDR1 MNHNY, CDR2 SVGAGI (reference sequence). The CDR3 reads CASSYRQGAPGEQYF. CDR3 DNA sequence: TGTGCCAGCAGTTACCGACAGGGGGCTCCCGGCGAGCAGTACTTC.

This chain joins TRBV7-8 and TRBJ2-1; weak D call: TRBD2 (6 bases). The V gene's germline CDR1 is SGHVS and CDR2 FQNEAQ. The CDR3 totals 15 residues. V dropped 1 base and J dropped 8 bases, with 15 bases sitting between them. CDR3 loop: CASSLEALRRDEQFF. The CDR3 bases are TGTGCCAGCAGCTTAGAGGCTCTCCGGAGGGATGAGCAGTTCTTC.

This chain joins TRBV27 and TRBJ2-3; a weak D match, TRBD2 (7 bases). There are 15 residues in the CDR3. The germline V gene has CDR1 MNHEY and CDR2 SMNVEV (reference sequence). V shed 3 bases and J shed 1 base, with 11 bases lying between them. The chain's CDR3 is CASSFKGGGTDTQYF. Written as DNA, the CDR3 is TGTGCCAGCAGTTTTAAAGGGGGGGGCACAGATACGCAGTATTTT.

This clonotype was found a few times. This chain connects TRBV20-1 to TRBJ2-2, with TRBD2 as a possible D gene (5 bases). The CDR3 has 13 amino acids. CDR1 is DFQATT and CDR2 is SNEGSKA in the germline V gene (reference sequence). CDR3 sequence (DNA): TGCGCGCCGTCGGGATCGAACACCGGGGAGCTGTTTTTT. This translates into CAPSGSNTGELFF.

This rearrangement joins TRBV6-2 or TRBV6-3 to TRBJ1-2; 7 nucleotides line up with TRBD1. Germline CDR1 reads MNHEY; CDR2 reads SVGEGT. This CDR3 region has 13 residues. J was trimmed by 4 bases and V by 2 bases; bases with no gene match: 1. The CDR3 DNA is TGTGCCAGCAGTTACGGGACAGTCTATGGCTACACCTTC. Amino acid sequence: CASSYGTVYGYTF.

The rearrangement links TRBV20-1 to TRBJ1-1, with D possibly matching TRBD1 (5 bases). Trimming took off 3 bases at V and 0 bases at J, with 11 bases between the two ends. The CDR3 consists of 14 residues. Germline lookup yields CDR1 DFQATT and CDR2 SNEGSKA (reference sequence). CDR3: CSARQGGLNTEAFF. CDR3 DNA sequence: TGCAGTGCTAGGCAGGGTGGCCTGAACACTGAAGCTTTCTTT.

The V call is TRBV5-1, the J call TRBJ1-6; D possibly corresponds to TRBD1 (6 bases). The CDR3 has 14 residues. The germline gives CDR1 SGHRS, CDR2 YFSETQ. Trimming took 2 bases from V and 14 from J, leaving 17 bases between them. This CDR3 reads CASSLRQDSSSLHF. CDR3 bases: TGCGCCAGCAGCTTAAGACAGGACTCGTCCTCCCTCCACTTT. Drawing the rest from reference TRBV5-1 and TRBJ1-6, the complete variable domain is KAGVTQTPRYLIKTRGQQVTLSCSPISGHRSVSWYQQTPGQGLQFLFEYFSETQRNKGNFPGRFSGRQFSNSRSEMNVSTLELGDSALYLCASSLRQDSSSLHFGNGTRLTVT.

The V call is TRBV29-1, the J call TRBJ2-1; 7 positions match TRBD2. Germline V lookup: CDR1 SQVTM, CDR2 ANQGSEA. Germline trimming cut 6 bases from V and 5 bases from J; bases unmatched to any gene: 16. The CDR3 is made up of 16 amino acids. Written as DNA, the CDR3 is TGCAGCGTCTCCGGGAGGAGCGGGCACCAAAACAATGAGCAGTTCTTC. Its translation is CSVSGRSGHQNNEQFF.

This clonotype was counted between two and nine times. The chain carries TRBV20-1 and TRBJ2-7, with TRBD1 matching over 9 bases. Germline loops: CDR1 DFQATT, CDR2 SNEGSKA (reference sequence). V lost 6 bases to trimming and J lost 5 bases; unmatched junction nucleotides: 5. CDR3 size: 12 residues. CDR3 region: CSAGTGKDEQYF. In DNA, the CDR3 is TGCAGTGCAGGGACAGGGAAGGACGAGCAGTACTTC.

This clonotype has just a few counts. CDR3 DNA: TGCAGCGTTGGAAGGGGTTGGGGGAACCAAGAGACCCAGTACTTC. Protein: CSVGRGWGNQETQYF. The chain joins TRBV29-1 to TRBJ2-5; D could derive from TRBD1 or TRBD2 (5 bases each). V was clipped by 4 bases and J by 0 bases, with 15 bases between them. Per the germline V gene, CDR1 is SQVTM and CDR2 is ANQGSEA. The CDR3 consists of 15 residues.

V is TRBV7-6 and J is TRBJ2-1; D is perhaps TRBD2 (5 bases). The germline V gene encodes CDR1 SGHVS and CDR2 FNYEAQ. V was pared by 1 base and J by 9 bases, with 16 bases between. This CDR3 has 15 amino acids. CDR3 in amino acids: CASSLESTNYGEQFF. The DNA of the CDR3 is TGTGCCAGCAGCTTAGAGTCGACTAATTACGGTGAGCAGTTCTTC.

The table lists this clonotype with many counts. The chain employs TRBV29-1 and TRBJ2-1, with D possibly being TRBD1 (6 bases). Trimming pared 5 bases from V and 2 bases from J, leaving 10 bases between. The CDR3 is made up of 13 amino acids. Germline CDR1 reads SQVTM; CDR2 reads ANQGSEA. CDR3 amino acids: CSVRDTPYNEQFF. The CDR3 DNA reads as TGCAGCGTTCGGGACACTCCCTACAATGAGCAGTTCTTC.

This clonotype was seen a handful of times. CDR3 in amino acids: CASSLTFSGRATEQYF. DNA for the CDR3: TGTGCCAGCAGTCTCACCTTTAGCGGGAGGGCCACCGAGCAGTACTTC. The V and J genes are TRBV27 and TRBJ2-7, with 11 bases aligning to TRBD2. The CDR3 loop spans 16 amino acids. Germline V gene data show CDR1 as MNHEY and CDR2 as SMNVEV (reference sequence). The V gene end was trimmed by 5 bases and the J gene end by 6 bases; junction bases not matched to a gene: 12.

This clonotype has just a few counts. The chain combines TRBV11-3 with TRBJ2-1; D might be TRBD2 (6 bases). V was shortened by 1 base and J by 6 bases, with 7 bases between the two germline ends. Germline assignment: CDR1 SGHNT and CDR2 YENEEA. CDR3 length: 13 amino acids. The CDR3 spells CASSLAGANEQFF. CDR3 coding DNA: TGTGCCAGCAGCTTAGCGGGAGCCAATGAGCAGTTCTTC.

The chain joins TRBV12-3 or TRBV12-4 to TRBJ2-2; no firm D call. Trimming took off 0 bases at V and 0 bases at J, with 5 bases between the two ends. The CDR3 loop spans 15 amino acids. The CDR3 protein is CASSLALSNTGELFF. The CDR3 DNA sequence: TGTGCCAGCAGTTTAGCGCTTTCGAACACCGGGGAGCTGTTTTTT.

CDR3 in DNA: TGTGCCACCAGCCACCCAGGCCCTACTAACAATGAGCAGTTCTTC. Residues: CATSHPGPTNNEQFF. The gene calls are TRBV15 and TRBJ2-1, with D hard to call. The V end lost 5 bases, the J end lost 5 bases, and 16 bases lay between the germline ends. Germline loops: CDR1 LNHNV, CDR2 YYDKDF (reference sequence). The CDR3 runs to 15 residues. Using reference TRBV15 and TRBJ2-1 for the parts outside the CDR3, the full variable domain is DAMVIQNPRYQVTQFGKPVTLSCSQTLNHNVMYWYQQKSSQAPKLLFHYYDKDFNNEADTPDNFQSRRPNTSFCFLDIRSPGLGDTAMYLCATSHPGPTNNEQFFGPGTRLTVL.